These T cell receptor beta chains were read from a single sample in a study of HIV-infected children after antiretroviral therapy interruption. TCRdb redid the calling of the 3' RACE reads with MiXCR, one entry per CDR3 protein. The sample records about 89,000 distinct CDR3 sequences, about 6.3% being singletons. Sequencing was performed on CD45RA+ CD4+ T cells from PBMCs, pooled from several time points, taken from a donor given antiretroviral therapy, either interrupted or continuous. These receptors were collected from a pool of human donors with HIV. The CDR3 runs from the conserved cysteine through the conserved F or W. The D gene is left open where the match is weak. A row's size may be missing; if present it is once, few, many or a size class.

length,D,V,size,J,CDR3,DNA
15,TRBD1,TRBV5-6,few,TRBJ1-5,CASSLLGQANQPQHF,TGTGCCAGCAGCCTACTTGGACAGGCCAATCAGCCCCAGCATTTT
15,-,TRBV11-2,many,TRBJ2-7,CASSPSSNPGREQYF,TGTGCCAGCAGTCCCAGCTCGAATCCCGGAAGGGAGCAGTACTTC
12,-,TRBV29-1,many,TRBJ1-2,CSVEGLNGGYTF,TGCAGCGTTGAGGGTCTAAATGGAGGCTACACCTTC
14,TRBD1,TRBV20-1,-,TRBJ1-5,CSARDRRGLGPQHF,TGCAGTGCTAGAGATCGGAGGGGGCTAGGGCCCCAGCATTTT
15,-,TRBV5-1,many,TRBJ2-6,CASSDALSGANVLTF,TGCGCCAGCAGCGACGCGCTCTCTGGGGCCAACGTCCTGACTTTC
18,TRBD1,TRBV20-1,many,TRBJ2-5,CSARDWAGDRGYQETQYF,TGCAGTGCTAGAGATTGGGCGGGAGACAGGGGGTACCAAGAGACCCAGTACTTC
14,-,TRBV3-1,many,TRBJ1-2,CASSQGELVYGYTF,TGTGCCAGCAGCCAAGGAGAACTTGTCTATGGCTACACCTTC
15,-,TRBV6-6,few,TRBJ2-7,CAATLNPQGIYEQYF,TGTGCCGCCACCTTGAATCCCCAGGGTATCTACGAGCAGTACTTC
15,-,TRBV2,many,TRBJ2-1,CASSDRTRGANEQFF,TGTGCCAGCAGTGATAGGACTAGGGGGGCCAATGAGCAGTTCTTC
15,TRBD2,TRBV9,few,TRBJ2-5,CASSVTLAGEETQYF,TGTGCCAGCAGCGTGACACTAGCGGGGGAAGAGACCCAGTACTTC
11,-,TRBV12-3/TRBV12-4,many,TRBJ1-2,CASSSRSGYTF,TGTGCCAGCAGTTCAAGGAGTGGCTACACCTTC
14,TRBD2,TRBV29-1,few,TRBJ2-2,CSVEGREGTGELFF,TGCAGCGTTGAGGGTAGGGAGGGAACCGGGGAGCTGTTTTTT
12,TRBD2,TRBV7-2,-,TRBJ2-7,CASKSRGYEQYF,TGTGCCAGCAAATCGCGGGGGTACGAGCAGTACTTC
17,TRBD1,TRBV5-1,-,TRBJ1-6,CASSLFTGNRGNSPLHF,TGCGCCAGCAGCTTGTTCACCGGGAACAGGGGAAATTCACCCCTCCACTTT
15,TRBD1,TRBV19,-,TRBJ1-1,CASRALRDRVSEAFF,TGTGCCAGTAGAGCCCTCCGGGACAGGGTTTCTGAAGCTTTCTTT
13,TRBD1,TRBV5-1,many,TRBJ2-7,CASSGLTGGEQYF,TGCGCCAGCAGCGGCTTGACAGGGGGCGAGCAGTACTTC
15,-,TRBV12-5,-,TRBJ1-5,CASGPYSYSNQPQHF,TGTGCTAGTGGTCCGTATTCGTATAGCAATCAGCCCCAGCATTTT
11,-,TRBV5-1,many,TRBJ2-3,CASSAGDTQYF,TGCGCCAGCAGCGCGGGAGATACGCAGTATTTT
18,-,TRBV11-3,-,TRBJ1-4,CASSLVGARMPFNEKLFF,TGTGCCAGCAGCTTAGTGGGAGCGAGGATGCCTTTTAATGAAAAACTGTTTTTT
14,-,TRBV20-1,many,TRBJ2-5,CSARVPGAQETQYF,TGCAGTGCTAGAGTACCGGGGGCGCAGGAGACCCAGTACTTC
14,-,TRBV4-1,many,TRBJ2-2,CASSQVGGTGELFF,TGCGCCAGCAGCCAAGTCGGGGGCACCGGGGAGCTGTTTTTT
15,TRBD1,TRBV20-1,few,TRBJ2-1,CSARPRTGAYNEQFF,TGCAGTGCTAGGCCCAGGACAGGGGCCTACAATGAGCAGTTCTTC
16,-,TRBV7-2,many,TRBJ1-5,CASSLRGRGGNQPQHF,TGTGCCAGCAGCTTGCGGGGGCGGGGAGGCAATCAGCCCCAGCATTTT
14,TRBD2,TRBV29-1,many,TRBJ2-1,CSVVLAGVYNEQFF,TGCAGCGTTGTGCTAGCGGGGGTGTACAATGAGCAGTTCTTC
15,TRBD1,TRBV5-4,many,TRBJ2-5,CASSLGDRAGETQYF,TGTGCCAGCAGCTTGGGCGACAGGGCGGGAGAGACCCAGTACTTC
13,-,TRBV29-1,few,TRBJ2-7,CSVGGTRGYEQYF,TGCAGCGTTGGGGGGACACGGGGCTACGAGCAGTACTTC
14,TRBD1,TRBV5-1,many,TRBJ2-5,CASSRGQGDETQYF,TGCGCCAGCAGCCGGGGACAGGGTGACGAGACCCAGTACTTC
15,-,TRBV18,many,TRBJ2-1,CASSPSLTGRLEQFF,TGTGCCAGCTCACCCTCCTTGACAGGGAGGTTGGAGCAGTTCTTC
17,-,TRBV3-1,many,TRBJ2-1,CASSLGLAGTSYNEQFF,TGTGCCAGCAGCTTAGGTCTGGCGGGAACCTCCTACAATGAGCAGTTCTTC
15,-,TRBV12-3/TRBV12-4,many,TRBJ2-4,CASSSGFGAKNIQYF,TGTGCCAGCAGTTCAGGGTTCGGGGCCAAAAACATTCAGTACTTC
13,TRBD1,TRBV2,many,TRBJ2-5,CASSASRGETQYF,TGTGCCAGCAGTGCTTCCAGGGGGGAGACCCAGTACTTC
17,-,TRBV12-3/TRBV12-4,-,TRBJ2-2,CASSRQGLAENTGELFF,TGTGCCAGCAGTCGTCAGGGGCTAGCGGAGAACACCGGGGAGCTGTTTTTT
16,TRBD2,TRBV12-3/TRBV12-4,many,TRBJ2-4,CASSRTSGRHQNIQYF,TGTGCCAGCAGCCGGACTAGCGGGAGGCACCAAAACATTCAGTACTTC
14,TRBD1,TRBV18,many,TRBJ1-1,CASSRQGKGTEAFF,TGTGCCAGCTCAAGACAGGGAAAGGGCACTGAAGCTTTCTTT
15,-,TRBV19,many,TRBJ2-7,CASSPRDLAAYEQYF,TGTGCCAGTAGCCCCCGGGATCTAGCCGCCTACGAGCAGTACTTC
13,-,TRBV4-1,-,TRBJ1-2,CASRRGQNYGYTF,TGCGCCAGCAGGAGAGGACAGAACTATGGCTACACCTTC
13,-,TRBV18,many,TRBJ2-5,CASSPLGEETQYF,TGTGCCAGCTCACCATTAGGAGAAGAGACCCAGTACTTC
14,TRBD1,TRBV6-7,-,TRBJ1-1,CASRHMTGATEAFF,TGTGCCAGCAGGCACATGACAGGGGCCACTGAAGCTTTCTTT
13,-,TRBV7-2,-,TRBJ1-5,CASSPRQYQPQHF,TGTGCCAGCAGCCCAAGACAGTATCAGCCCCAGCATTTT
15,-,TRBV5-1,many,TRBJ2-2,CASSLQTMSTGELFF,TGCGCCAGCAGCTTGCAGACAATGAGCACCGGGGAGCTGTTTTTT
15,-,TRBV3-2,few,TRBJ2-2,CASSHGLVVAGELFF,TGTGCCAGCAGCCACGGACTAGTCGTGGCCGGGGAGCTGTTTTTT
13,TRBD1,TRBV7-2,many,TRBJ2-3,CASSEQGAPTQYF,TGTGCCAGCAGCGAACAGGGGGCGCCTACGCAGTATTTT
13,-,TRBV24-1,many,TRBJ2-3,CATSERSPDTQYF,TGTGCCACCAGTGAACGTTCCCCAGATACGCAGTATTTT
14,-,TRBV18,many,TRBJ1-3,CASSQSSSGNTIYF,TGTGCCAGCTCCCAGTCGAGCTCTGGAAACACCATATATTTT
14,-,TRBV18,few,TRBJ1-2,CASSPPGSWDGYTF,TGTGCCAGCTCACCACCGGGGAGCTGGGATGGCTACACCTTC
12,-,TRBV29-1,many,TRBJ1-1,CSALDTHTEAFF,TGCAGCGCATTGGACACACACACTGAAGCTTTCTTT
15,-,TRBV5-4,many,TRBJ2-5,CASSSPGTDQVTQYF,TGTGCCAGCAGCTCACCCGGGACCGACCAAGTGACCCAGTACTTC
11,-,TRBV18,many,TRBJ2-3,CATSSGDTQYF,TGTGCCACCTCATCCGGAGATACGCAGTATTTT
14,-,TRBV7-9,few,TRBJ1-1,CASSDRQDGTEAFF,TGTGCCAGCAGCGATCGACAGGACGGCACTGAAGCTTTCTTT
14,-,TRBV6-1,many,TRBJ1-4,CASSVDRWNEKLFF,TGTGCCAGCAGTGTGGACAGATGGAATGAAAAACTGTTTTTT
13,-,TRBV6-6,many,TRBJ1-1,CASNQLGNTEAFF,TGTGCCAGCAACCAGTTGGGTAACACTGAAGCTTTCTTT
16,-,TRBV5-1,-,TRBJ2-3,CASSLDGNRAGDTQYF,TGCGCCAGCAGCTTGGACGGGAACAGGGCCGGCGATACGCAGTATTTT
13,-,TRBV7-8,many,TRBJ2-3,CASSGVATDTQYF,TGTGCCAGCAGCGGGGTAGCGACAGATACGCAGTATTTT